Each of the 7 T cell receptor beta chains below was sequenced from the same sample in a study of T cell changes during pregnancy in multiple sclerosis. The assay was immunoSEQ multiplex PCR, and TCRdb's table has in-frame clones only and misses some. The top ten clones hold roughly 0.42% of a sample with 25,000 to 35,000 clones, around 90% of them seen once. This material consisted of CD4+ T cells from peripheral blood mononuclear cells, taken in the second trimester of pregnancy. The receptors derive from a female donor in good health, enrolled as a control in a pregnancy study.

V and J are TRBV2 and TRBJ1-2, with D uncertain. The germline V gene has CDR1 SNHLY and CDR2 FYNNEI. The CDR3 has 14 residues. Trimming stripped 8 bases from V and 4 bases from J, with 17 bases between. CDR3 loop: CASERGSYGYGYTF. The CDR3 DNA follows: TGTGCCAGCGAACGGGGATCGTATGGCTATGGCTACACCTTC.

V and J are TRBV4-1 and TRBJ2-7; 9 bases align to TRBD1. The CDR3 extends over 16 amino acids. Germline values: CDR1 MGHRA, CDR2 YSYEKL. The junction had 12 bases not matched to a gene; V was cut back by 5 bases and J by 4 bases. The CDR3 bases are TGCGCCAGCAGCACCCGTCGGGACAGGGAATCGTACGAGCAGTACTTC. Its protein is CASSTRRDRESYEQYF.

The CDR3 is CASSPFSGTSSYNEQFF. CDR3 DNA: TGTGCCAGTAGCCCGTTTAGCGGGACGTCCTCCTACAATGAGCAGTTCTTC. The rearrangement joins TRBV19 to TRBJ2-1, with 8 bases lining up with TRBD2. The V segment lost 6 bases and the J segment 0 bases; nucleotides outside the gene matches: 10. The CDR3 runs to 17 residues. The germline gives CDR1 LNHDA, CDR2 SQIVND (reference sequence).

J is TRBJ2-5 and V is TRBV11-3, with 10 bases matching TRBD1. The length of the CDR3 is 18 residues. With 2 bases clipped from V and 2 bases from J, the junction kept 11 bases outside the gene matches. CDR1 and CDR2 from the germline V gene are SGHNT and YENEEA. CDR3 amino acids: CASSLIEGTGAGQETQYF. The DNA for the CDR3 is TGTGCCAGCAGCTTAATAGAGGGGACAGGGGCGGGGCAAGAGACCCAGTACTTC.

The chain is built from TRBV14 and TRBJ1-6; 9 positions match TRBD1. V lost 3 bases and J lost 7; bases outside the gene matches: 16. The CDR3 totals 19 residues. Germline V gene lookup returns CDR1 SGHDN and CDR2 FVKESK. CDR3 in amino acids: CASSQEGSGTGSFNSPLHF. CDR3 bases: TGTGCCAGCAGCCAGGAGGGTTCAGGGACAGGGTCGTTCAATTCACCCCTCCACTTT.

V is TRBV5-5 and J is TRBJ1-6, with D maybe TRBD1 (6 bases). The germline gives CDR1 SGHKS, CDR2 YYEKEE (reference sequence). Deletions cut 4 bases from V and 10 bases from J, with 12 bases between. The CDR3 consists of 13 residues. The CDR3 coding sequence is TGTGCCAGCAGCCTACAGGGCTACTCACCCCTCCACTTT. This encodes CASSLQGYSPLHF.

This chain's CDR3 is CASSLEPTGSGYF. CDR3 nucleotide sequence: TGTGCCAGCAGCTTGGAGCCCACAGGGTCGGGGTACTTC. The rearrangement joins TRBV5-5 to TRBJ2-7, with D maybe TRBD1 (6 bases). In germline, CDR1 is SGHKS, CDR2 YYEKEE (reference sequence). V gave up 0 bases and J gave up 12 bases, with 16 bases separating them. The CDR3 runs to 13 residues.